A selection of T cell receptor beta chains follows, all from one sample in a study of breast tumors, draining lymph nodes, adjacent tissues. MiXCR, applied by TCRdb to the multiplex PCR reads, yields one record per CDR3 protein. The top ten clones hold 2.5% to 3% of a sample with some 140,000 distinct CDR3 sequences, more than 20% of them seen once. The sequencing input was axillary lymph node tissue. These receptors all come from a female donor with breast cancer. Some clones in this sample may be carry-over from other donors' samples. The CDR3 runs from the conserved cysteine through the conserved F or W. D genes are given only for firm matches. Expanded clones are given a class, and other clones once, few, many or no size at all.

TRBD2	many	TRBV11-3	TRBJ2-5	TGTGCCAGCAGCCCAGGGACTAGCGAGGCGGAGACCCAGTACTTC	CASSPGTSEAETQYF
-	many	TRBV5-1	TRBJ1-6	TGCGCCAGCAGGCGGGACCCCAATTCACCCCTCCACTTT	CASRRDPNSPLHF
-	many	TRBV7-9	TRBJ2-5	TGTGCCAGCAGCTTAGTCTTGACAGAGACCCAGTACTTC	CASSLVLTETQYF
TRBD2	many	TRBV7-9	TRBJ2-7	TGTGCCAGCAGGACTAGCGGGAGAGACGAGCAGTACTTC	CASRTSGRDEQYF
-	many	TRBV7-8	TRBJ2-5	TGTGCCAGCAGCTTAGCGCAGGCAGGGTTACAGACCCAGTACTTC	CASSLAQAGLQTQYF
-	many	TRBV11-3	TRBJ2-3	TGTGCCAGCAGCATAAATAGCGTGGATACGCAGTATTTT	CASSINSVDTQYF
-	few	TRBV28	TRBJ2-1	TGTGCCAGCTGTGGAAACAATGAGCAGTTCTTC	CASCGNNEQFF
TRBD2	many	TRBV2	TRBJ2-3	TGTGCCAGCCTAAAACCTAGCGGGAGCGGGACAGATACGCAGTATTTT	CASLKPSGSGTDTQYF
-	many	TRBV7-6	TRBJ2-1	TGTGCCAGCAGCTTAGGGGGAGGAGAGCAGTTCTTC	CASSLGGGEQFF
TRBD1	-	TRBV18	TRBJ1-4	TGTGCCAGCTCACGGGACAGATCGGGGGAAAAACTGTTTTTT	CASSRDRSGEKLFF
-	many	TRBV5-8	TRBJ2-5	TGTGCCAGCAGCGCGGGTATCCAAGAGACCCAGTACTTC	CASSAGIQETQYF
TRBD2	many	TRBV3-1	TRBJ2-7	TGTGCCAGCAGCCCGGGACTAGCGGAATACGAGCAGTACTTC	CASSPGLAEYEQYF
TRBD1	few	TRBV18	TRBJ2-3	TGTGCCAGCTCACCACCCGGGACAGGGCCAGATACGCAGTATTTT	CASSPPGTGPDTQYF
-	many	TRBV7-8	TRBJ2-5	TGTGCCAGCAGCTTAGAGGGCTACCAAGAGACCCAGTACTTC	CASSLEGYQETQYF
-	many	TRBV6-6	TRBJ2-5	TGTGCCAGCAGTTACAGGGGAGGAGAGACCCAGTACTTC	CASSYRGGETQYF
TRBD2	many	TRBV9	TRBJ2-2	TGTGCCAGCAGCCCAGGACTAGTCCCCGGGGAGCTGTTTTTT	CASSPGLVPGELFF
-	many	TRBV11-1	TRBJ2-7	TGTGCCAGCAGCCATTCCTCGGGCGAGCAGTACTTC	CASSHSSGEQYF
-	many	TRBV7-9	TRBJ1-2	TGTGCCAGCAGCCTTGACCGCCTTCAACCCCTCTATGGCTACACCTTC	CASSLDRLQPLYGYTF
TRBD1	many	TRBV7-2	TRBJ2-1	TGTGCCAGCAGCCCACGGGACAGGGCTATCCATGAGCAGTTCTTC	CASSPRDRAIHEQFF
-	few	TRBV28	TRBJ2-7	TGTGCCAGCCTGGGGGCGGAGTCCTACGAGCAGTACTTC	CASLGAESYEQYF
TRBD1	-	TRBV12-3/TRBV12-4	TRBJ2-1	TGTGCCAGCAGTTTAATCGGGAGCCAGGGGGCTCTGGGGTTTAATGAGCAGTTCTTC	CASSLIGSQGALGFNEQFF
TRBD1	-	TRBV28	TRBJ1-2	TGTGCCAGCAGTTTCGGTGGGACAGGGCTATCCCTCTATGGCTACACCTTC	CASSFGGTGLSLYGYTF
TRBD2	-	TRBV5-1	TRBJ2-5	TGCGCCAGCAGCTTGACTCTCGGGACTAGCGCGTACCAAGAGACCCAGTACTTC	CASSLTLGTSAYQETQYF
TRBD1	few	TRBV4-3	TRBJ1-2	TGCGCCAGCAGCCGGGACAGGGGGCGAGACTATGGCTACACCTTC	CASSRDRGRDYGYTF
-	many	TRBV5-8	TRBJ2-1	TGTGCCAGCAGCTTGGTAGGGCGGCAGCTAATATCCTACAATGAGCAGTTCTTC	CASSLVGRQLISYNEQFF
-	many	TRBV10-3	TRBJ2-6	TGTGCCTTCCGGGACCCTGGGGCCAACGTCCTGACTTTC	CAFRDPGANVLTF
TRBD1	few	TRBV30	TRBJ1-6	TGTGCCTGGAGTTTAACCGGGACAGGGCCTAATTCACCCCTCCACTTT	CAWSLTGTGPNSPLHF
TRBD2	few	TRBV18	TRBJ2-1	TGTGCCAGCTCACTACTAGCGGGAGGGAACAATGAGCAGTTCTTC	CASSLLAGGNNEQFF
TRBD2	many	TRBV6-4	TRBJ2-1	TGTGCCAGCAACCGGGGAGGGACTAGCGGGACTCAATCCTACAATGAGCAGTTCTTC	CASNRGGTSGTQSYNEQFF
TRBD2	many	TRBV28	TRBJ2-7	TGTGCCAGCAGCGATCTAGCGGAGGGAACCTACGAGCAGTACTTC	CASSDLAEGTYEQYF
-	many	TRBV30	TRBJ2-5	TGTGCCTGGGAGGCCGGGGGATTCCAAGAGACCCAGTACTTC	CAWEAGGFQETQYF
-	many	TRBV27	TRBJ1-6	TGTGCCAGCACAAAGGAGTCGGGATCACCCCTCCACTTT	CASTKESGSPLHF
TRBD2	few	TRBV19	TRBJ2-3	TGTGCCAGTAGTAAAGGGGGGACTAGCGGTACAGATACGCAGTATTTT	CASSKGGTSGTDTQYF
TRBD2	many	TRBV12-3/TRBV12-4	TRBJ2-2	TGTGCCAGCAGTTCCAAGGGACTAGCGGGAGCAAGGACCGGGGAGCTGTTTTTT	CASSSKGLAGARTGELFF
-	-	TRBV12-3/TRBV12-4	TRBJ2-3	TGTGCCAGCAGTTTAATGCGGGGTTTTGGCACAGATACGCAGTATTTT	CASSLMRGFGTDTQYF
TRBD1	-	TRBV28	TRBJ2-5	TGTGCCAGCAGTGCAGCAGGGGGCAAAAAGGCCCAGTACTTC	CASSAAGGKKAQYF
-	-	TRBV28	TRBJ2-1	TGTGCCAGCAGTTCCAACCAGCGGGAGCAGTTCTTC	CASSSNQREQFF
-	many	TRBV7-3	TRBJ2-1	TGTGCCAGCAGCTTAACGCACGGGAGTAGCCATGAGCAGTTCTTC	CASSLTHGSSHEQFF
TRBD2	many	TRBV10-2	TRBJ2-2	TGCGCCCGTAGAGCTAGCGGGAACACCGGGGAGCTGTTTTTT	CARRASGNTGELFF
-	many	TRBV6-1	TRBJ1-6	TGTGCCAGCAGTGCAAAGGGCTCCTATAATTCACCCCTCCACTTT	CASSAKGSYNSPLHF
TRBD1	medium-sized	TRBV5-6	TRBJ2-1	TGTGCCAGCAGCTTTGGGGACAGGGCTTACAATGAGCAGTTCTTC	CASSFGDRAYNEQFF
-	many	TRBV11-3	TRBJ2-1	TGTGCCAGCAGCTTAGATAGGGCGACGCCCTTCGATGAGCAGTTCTTC	CASSLDRATPFDEQFF
TRBD2	many	TRBV4-2	TRBJ2-2	TGTGCCAGCAGCCAAGCCGGCGGGAGTGACACCGGGGAGCTGTTTTTT	CASSQAGGSDTGELFF